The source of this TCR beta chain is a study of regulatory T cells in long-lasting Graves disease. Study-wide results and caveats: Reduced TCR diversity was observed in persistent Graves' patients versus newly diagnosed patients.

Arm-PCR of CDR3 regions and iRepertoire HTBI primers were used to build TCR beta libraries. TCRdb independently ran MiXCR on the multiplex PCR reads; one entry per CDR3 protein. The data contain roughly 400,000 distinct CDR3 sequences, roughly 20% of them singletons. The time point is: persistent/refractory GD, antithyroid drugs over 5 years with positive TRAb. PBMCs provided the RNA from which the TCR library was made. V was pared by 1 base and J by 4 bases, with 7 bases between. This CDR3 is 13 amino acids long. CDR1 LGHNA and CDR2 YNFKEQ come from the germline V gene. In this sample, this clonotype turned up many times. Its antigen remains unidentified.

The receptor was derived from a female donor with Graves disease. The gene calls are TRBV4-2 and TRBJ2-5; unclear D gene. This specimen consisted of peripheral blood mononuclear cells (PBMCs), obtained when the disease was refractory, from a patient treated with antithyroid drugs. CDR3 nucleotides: TGTGCCAGCAGCCAAGCTCCAGGAGAGACCCAGTACTTC. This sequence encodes CASSQAPGETQYF.